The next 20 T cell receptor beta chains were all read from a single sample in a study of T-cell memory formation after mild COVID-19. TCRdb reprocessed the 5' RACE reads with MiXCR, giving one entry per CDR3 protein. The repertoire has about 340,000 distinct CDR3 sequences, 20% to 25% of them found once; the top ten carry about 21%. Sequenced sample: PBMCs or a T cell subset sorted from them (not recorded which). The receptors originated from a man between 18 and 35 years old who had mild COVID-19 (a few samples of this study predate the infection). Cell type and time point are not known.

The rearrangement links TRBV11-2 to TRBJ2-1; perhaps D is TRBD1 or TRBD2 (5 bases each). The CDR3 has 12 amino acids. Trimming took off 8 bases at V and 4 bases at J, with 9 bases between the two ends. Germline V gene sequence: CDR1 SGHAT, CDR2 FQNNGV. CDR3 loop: CASEWGYNEQFF. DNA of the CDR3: TGTGCCAGCGAGTGGGGGTACAATGAGCAGTTCTTC.

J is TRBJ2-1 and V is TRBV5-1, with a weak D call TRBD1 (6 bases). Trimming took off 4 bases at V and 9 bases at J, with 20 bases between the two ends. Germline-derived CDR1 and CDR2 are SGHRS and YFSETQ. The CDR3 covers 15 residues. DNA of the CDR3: TGCGCCAGCAGCGGACCGGGACAAGGACAGTTTGAGCAGTTCTTC. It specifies CASSGPGQGQFEQFF.

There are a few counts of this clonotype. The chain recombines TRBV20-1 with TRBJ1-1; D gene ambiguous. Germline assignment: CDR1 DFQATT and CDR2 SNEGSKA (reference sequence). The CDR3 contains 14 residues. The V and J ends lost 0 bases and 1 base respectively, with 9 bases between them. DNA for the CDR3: TGCAGTGCTAGAGATGGAGGGTGGAACACTGAAGCTTTCTTT. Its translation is CSARDGGWNTEAFF.

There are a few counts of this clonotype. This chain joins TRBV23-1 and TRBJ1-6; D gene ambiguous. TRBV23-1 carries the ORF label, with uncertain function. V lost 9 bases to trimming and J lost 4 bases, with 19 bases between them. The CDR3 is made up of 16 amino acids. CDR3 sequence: CARSRTGCQYNSPLHF. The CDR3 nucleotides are TGCGCCAGATCCCGCACCGGGTGCCAGTATAATTCACCCCTCCACTTT.

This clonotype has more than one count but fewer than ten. The CDR3 here is CASSRRQGGYGYTF. DNA of the CDR3: TGTGCCAGCAGTCGCCGACAGGGCGGGTATGGCTACACCTTC. The rearrangement uses TRBV6-5 and TRBJ1-2, with 7 bases fitting TRBD1. Germline CDR1 MNHEY, CDR2 SVGAGI. V was pared by 5 bases and J by 5 bases, with 8 bases of the junction left unmatched. There are 14 residues in the CDR3.

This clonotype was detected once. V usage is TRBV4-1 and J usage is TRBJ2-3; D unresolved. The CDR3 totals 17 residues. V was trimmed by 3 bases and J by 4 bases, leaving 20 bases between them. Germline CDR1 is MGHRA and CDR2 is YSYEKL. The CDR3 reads CASSHSRAPLTADTQYF. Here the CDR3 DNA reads TGCGCCAGCAGCCATTCAAGGGCGCCATTAACAGCAGATACGCAGTATTTT.

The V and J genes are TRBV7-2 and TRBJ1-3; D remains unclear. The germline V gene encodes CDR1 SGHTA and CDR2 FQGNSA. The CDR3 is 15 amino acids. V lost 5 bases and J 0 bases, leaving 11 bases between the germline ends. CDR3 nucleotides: TGTGCCAGCAGCCGGCCAGCCTTCTCTGGAAACACCATATATTTT. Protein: CASSRPAFSGNTIYF.

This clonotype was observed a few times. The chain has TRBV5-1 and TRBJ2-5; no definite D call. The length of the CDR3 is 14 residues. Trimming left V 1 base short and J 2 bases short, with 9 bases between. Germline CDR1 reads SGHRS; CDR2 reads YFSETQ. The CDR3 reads CASSLLGWQETQYF. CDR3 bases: TGCGCCAGCAGCTTGTTGGGTTGGCAAGAGACCCAGTACTTC.

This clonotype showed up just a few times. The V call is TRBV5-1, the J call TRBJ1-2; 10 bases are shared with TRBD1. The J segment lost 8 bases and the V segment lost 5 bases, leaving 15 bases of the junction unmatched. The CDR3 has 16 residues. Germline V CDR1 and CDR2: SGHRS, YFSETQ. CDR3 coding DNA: TGCGCCAGCAGGGTCACCGGGACAGGGGATCTCGGCGGCTACACCTTC. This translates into CASRVTGTGDLGGYTF.

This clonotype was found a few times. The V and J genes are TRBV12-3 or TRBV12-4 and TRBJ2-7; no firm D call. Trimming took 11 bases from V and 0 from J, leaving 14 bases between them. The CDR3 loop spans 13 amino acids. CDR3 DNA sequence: TGTGCCGCATACCGGGCGCCCTCCTACGAGCAGTACTTC. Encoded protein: CAAYRAPSYEQYF.

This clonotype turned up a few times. CDR3 amino acids: CASSPGTLVNTGELFF. For the CDR3, the DNA is TGCGCCAGCAGTCCCGGGACCCTCGTCAACACCGGGGAGCTGTTTTTT. V gene TRBV5-1 combines with J gene TRBJ2-2, with D possibly being TRBD1 or TRBD2 (5 bases each). Germline V gives CDR1 SGHRS, CDR2 YFSETQ. The CDR3 is made up of 16 amino acids. The V end was cut by 5 bases, the J end by 2 bases, with 16 bases between.

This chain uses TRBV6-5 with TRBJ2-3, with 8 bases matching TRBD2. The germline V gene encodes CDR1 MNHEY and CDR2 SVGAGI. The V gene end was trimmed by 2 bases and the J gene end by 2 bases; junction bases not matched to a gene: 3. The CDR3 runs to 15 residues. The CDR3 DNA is TGTGCCAGCAGTTACCAAGCGGGGGTCACAGATACGCAGTATTTT. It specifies CASSYQAGVTDTQYF.

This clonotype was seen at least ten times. Here the CDR3 DNA reads TGCGCCAGCAGCCAAGAGGCGGAAGTCGGGGAAAAACTGTTTTTT. It encodes CASSQEAEVGEKLFF. The V and J genes are TRBV4-3 and TRBJ1-4; D remains unclear. The V end lost 0 bases, the J end lost 8 bases, and 13 bases lay between the germline ends. CDR3 size: 15 residues. CDR1 and CDR2 (germline): LGHNA, YSLEER.

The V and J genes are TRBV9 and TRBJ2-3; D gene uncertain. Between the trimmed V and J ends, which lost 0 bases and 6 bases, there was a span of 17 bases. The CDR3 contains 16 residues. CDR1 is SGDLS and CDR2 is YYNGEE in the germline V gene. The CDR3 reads CASSVGGTGVLDTQYF. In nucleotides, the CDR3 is TGTGCCAGCAGCGTAGGAGGTACTGGGGTTTTGGATACGCAGTATTTT.

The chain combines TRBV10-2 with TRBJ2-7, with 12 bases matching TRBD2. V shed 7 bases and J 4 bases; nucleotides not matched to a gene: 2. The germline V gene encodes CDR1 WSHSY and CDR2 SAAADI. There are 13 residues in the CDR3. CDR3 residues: CASMTSGGYEQYF. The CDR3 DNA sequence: TGCGCCAGCATGACTAGCGGGGGATACGAGCAGTACTTC.

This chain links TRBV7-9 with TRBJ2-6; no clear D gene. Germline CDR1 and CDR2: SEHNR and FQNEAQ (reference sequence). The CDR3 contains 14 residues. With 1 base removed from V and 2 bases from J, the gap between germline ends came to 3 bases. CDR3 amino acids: CASSLDTGANVLTF. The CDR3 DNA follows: TGTGCCAGCAGCTTAGATACTGGGGCCAACGTCCTGACTTTC.

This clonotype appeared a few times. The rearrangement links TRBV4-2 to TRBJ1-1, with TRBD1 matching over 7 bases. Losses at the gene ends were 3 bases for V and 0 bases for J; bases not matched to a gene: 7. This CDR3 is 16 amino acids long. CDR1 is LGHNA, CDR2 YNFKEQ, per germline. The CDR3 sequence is CASSQPTGTVNTEAFF. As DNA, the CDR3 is TGTGCCAGCAGCCAGCCGACCGGGACAGTGAACACTGAAGCTTTCTTT.

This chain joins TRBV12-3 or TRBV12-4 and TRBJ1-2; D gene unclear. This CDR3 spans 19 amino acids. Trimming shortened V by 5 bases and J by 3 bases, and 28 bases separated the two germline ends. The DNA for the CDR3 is TGTGCCAGCAGTGGCGGCCGGACGGGTCTCCCCGTACCCTACTATGGCTACACCTTC. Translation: CASSGGRTGLPVPYYGYTF.

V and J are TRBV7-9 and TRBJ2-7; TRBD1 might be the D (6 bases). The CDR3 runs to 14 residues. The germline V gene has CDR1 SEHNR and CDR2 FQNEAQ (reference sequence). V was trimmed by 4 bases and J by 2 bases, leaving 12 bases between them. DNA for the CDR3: TGTGCCAGCAGCTACCGACAGGCTCCCTACGAGCAGTACTTC. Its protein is CASSYRQAPYEQYF.

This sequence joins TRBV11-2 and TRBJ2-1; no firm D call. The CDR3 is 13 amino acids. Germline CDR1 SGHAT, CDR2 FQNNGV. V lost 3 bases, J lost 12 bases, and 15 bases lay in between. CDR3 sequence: CASSFFGPKTQFF. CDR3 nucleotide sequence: TGTGCCAGCAGCTTTTTTGGGCCTAAGACGCAGTTCTTC.